This TCR beta chain comes out of a study of T-cell memory formation after mild COVID-19. CDR1 is MNHEY and CDR2 is SMNVEV in the germline V gene (reference sequence). The CDR3 is 14 amino acids. With 4 bases removed from V and 4 bases from J, the gap between germline ends came to 8 bases. It was 5'RACE with constant-segment primers that produced the TCR alpha and TCR beta cDNA libraries, which carried sample barcodes and UMIs. TCRdb analysed the 5' RACE reads with MiXCR anew, one entry per CDR3 protein. Of 200,000 to 250,000 distinct CDR3 sequences detected, 10% to 13% appear once; the ten largest clones hold approximately 2.8%.

The chain recombines TRBV27 with TRBJ2-6; no firm D call. The TCR comes from a man aged 18 to 29 who had mild COVID-19 (a few samples of this study predate the infection). Cell type and time point are not known. What was sequenced was PBMCs or a T cell subset sorted from them (not recorded which). CDR3 amino acids: CASSSAWGANVLTF. The CDR3 coding sequence is TGTGCCAGCAGTTCAGCGTGGGGGGCCAACGTCCTGACTTTC.